The TCR beta chain under discussion was sequenced for a study of CD8 T cells in ankylosing spondylitis. The study, taken as a whole, reports: Prior work had noted some motif variants in reactive arthritis blood and synovial fluid. A TCR beta motif of under ten highly homologous variants seemed to mark ankylosing spondylitis blood. Disease-linked clones displayed a CD8+ phenotype and appeared relatively rarely in peripheral blood. Clones tied to disease were said to be significantly enriched in matched ankylosing spondylitis synovial fluid.

Libraries of TCR beta came from quantitative 5'-RACE with molecular barcodes. MiXCR, applied by TCRdb to the 5' RACE reads, yields one record per CDR3 protein. The table includes around 480,000 distinct CDR3 sequences, 15% to 20% detected once. Germline V gene lookup returns CDR1 LGHNA and CDR2 YSLEER. V was shortened by 1 base and J by 2 bases, with 10 bases between the two germline ends. The CDR3 contains 15 residues. At least ten counts were recorded for this clonotype. Its antigen is not identified. This TCR was recovered from a male donor with ankylosing spondylitis. Material for sequencing was blood, either unsorted or a sorted T cell fraction (not recorded which). The genes are TRBV4-3 and TRBJ2-3; D gene uncertain. CDR3 DNA sequence: TGCGCCAGCAGCCAAGTGAACAACCCCACAGATACGCAGTATTTT. As protein: CASSQVNNPTDTQYF.